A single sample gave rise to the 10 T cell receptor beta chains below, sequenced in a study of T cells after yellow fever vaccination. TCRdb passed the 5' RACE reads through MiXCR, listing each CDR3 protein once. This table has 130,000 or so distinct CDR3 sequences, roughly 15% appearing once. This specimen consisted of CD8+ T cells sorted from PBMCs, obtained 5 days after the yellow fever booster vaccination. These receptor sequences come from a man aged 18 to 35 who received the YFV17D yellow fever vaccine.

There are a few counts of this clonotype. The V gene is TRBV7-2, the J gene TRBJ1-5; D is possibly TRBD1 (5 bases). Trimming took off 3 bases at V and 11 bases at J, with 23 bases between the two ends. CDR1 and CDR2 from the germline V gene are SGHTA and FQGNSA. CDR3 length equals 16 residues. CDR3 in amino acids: CASSFLTSGRSWAQHF. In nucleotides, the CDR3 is TGTGCCAGCAGCTTCCTAACGTCAGGGCGATCGTGGGCCCAGCATTTT.

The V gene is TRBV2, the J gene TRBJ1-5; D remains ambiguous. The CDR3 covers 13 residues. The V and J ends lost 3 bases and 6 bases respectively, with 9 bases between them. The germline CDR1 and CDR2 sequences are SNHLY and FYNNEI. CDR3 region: CASSDEGAQPQHF. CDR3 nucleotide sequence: TGTGCCAGCAGTGACGAGGGCGCTCAGCCCCAGCATTTT.

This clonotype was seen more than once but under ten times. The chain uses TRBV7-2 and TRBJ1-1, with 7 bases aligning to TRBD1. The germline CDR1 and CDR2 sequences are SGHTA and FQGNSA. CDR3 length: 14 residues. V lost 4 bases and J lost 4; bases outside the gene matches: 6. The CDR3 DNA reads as TGTGCCAGCAGCTACGGACAGGCAGGCACTGAAGCTTTCTTT. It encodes CASSYGQAGTEAFF.

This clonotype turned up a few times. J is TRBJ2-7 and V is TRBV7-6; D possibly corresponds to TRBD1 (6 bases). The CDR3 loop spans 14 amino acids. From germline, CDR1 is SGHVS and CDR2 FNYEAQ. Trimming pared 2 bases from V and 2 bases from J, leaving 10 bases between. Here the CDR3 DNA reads TGTGCCAGCAGCTTATATGAGGGGGCCTACGAGCAGTACTTC. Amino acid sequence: CASSLYEGAYEQYF.

The CDR3 DNA is TGTGCCAGCAGTTACAAGCCCAGCATTAACACTGAAGCTTTCTTT. Protein product: CASSYKPSINTEAFF. This chain connects TRBV6-6 to TRBJ1-1; D is unclear. The V and J ends lost 2 bases and 2 bases respectively, with 12 bases between them. This CDR3 spans 15 amino acids. The germline V gene encodes CDR1 MNHNY and CDR2 SVGAGI (reference sequence).

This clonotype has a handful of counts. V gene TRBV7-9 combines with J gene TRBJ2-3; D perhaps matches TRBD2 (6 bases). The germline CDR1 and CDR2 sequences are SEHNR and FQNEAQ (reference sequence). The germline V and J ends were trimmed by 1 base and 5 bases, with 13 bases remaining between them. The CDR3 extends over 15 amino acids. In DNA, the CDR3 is TGTGCCAGCAGCTTAGGTCCGGCAGCGGGAGATACGCAGTATTTT. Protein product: CASSLGPAAGDTQYF.

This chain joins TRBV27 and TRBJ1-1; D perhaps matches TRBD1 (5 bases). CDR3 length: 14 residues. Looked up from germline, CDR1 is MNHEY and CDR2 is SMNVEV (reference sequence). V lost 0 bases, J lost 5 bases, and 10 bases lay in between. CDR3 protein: CASSLSQGWTEAFF. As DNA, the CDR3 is TGTGCCAGCAGTTTATCCCAGGGATGGACTGAAGCTTTCTTT.

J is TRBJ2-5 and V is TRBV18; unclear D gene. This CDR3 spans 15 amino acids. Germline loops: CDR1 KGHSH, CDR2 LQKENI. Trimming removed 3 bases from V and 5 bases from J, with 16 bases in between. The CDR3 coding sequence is TGTGCCAGCTCACCGCCTCGAATCCTACGGGAGACCCAGTACTTC. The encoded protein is CASSPPRILRETQYF.

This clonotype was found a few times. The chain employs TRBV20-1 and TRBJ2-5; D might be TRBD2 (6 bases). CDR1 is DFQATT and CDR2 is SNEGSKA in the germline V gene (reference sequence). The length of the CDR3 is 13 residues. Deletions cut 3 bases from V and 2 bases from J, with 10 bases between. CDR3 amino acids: CSAREGRQETQYF. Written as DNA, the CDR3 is TGCAGTGCTAGGGAGGGTCGGCAAGAGACCCAGTACTTC.

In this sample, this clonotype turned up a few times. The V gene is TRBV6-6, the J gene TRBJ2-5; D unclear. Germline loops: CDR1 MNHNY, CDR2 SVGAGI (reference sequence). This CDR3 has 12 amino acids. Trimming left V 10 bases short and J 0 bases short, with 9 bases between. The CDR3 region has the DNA TGTGCCACGGTGGGATACCAAGAGACCCAGTACTTC. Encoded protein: CATVGYQETQYF.